This TCR beta chain was recovered during a study of T cell responses to AZD1222 COVID-19 vaccine (dated by TCRdb to about 2021). A note on the overall study: A total of 230 to 250 trial participants underwent TCR sequencing, of whom roughly 210 had received two doses of AZD1222 and some 25 had received two doses of the MenACWY control vaccine. Trial participants were enrolled by age into 18-55, 56-69 and 70-plus year subgroups, with about 150, 28 and 57 TCR-sequenced participants respectively. The paper as a whole reports these results and caveats: Participants were mostly white British and included more females than males, and it was suggested by the authors that clonal diversity may have been underestimated. Spike-specific TCR breadth and depth rose significantly after two AZD1222 doses compared with day 0 and with MenACWY recipients. In the small 56-69-year group, the increase in depth fell short of significance, most likely because of low power. Reportedly, almost half of the unique spike-specific TCRs recognized epitopes lying outside the regions that are mutated in the B.1.351 and B.1.1.7 variants. Because no day 14 peak-response samples were available, the repertoires could be characterized only after the peak T cell response. Conclusions about previously exposed vaccinees were limited because only six or seven AZD1222 recipients were SARS-CoV-2 seropositive at baseline. Vaccine-associated CD4 TCRs spanned the whole spike protein, with dominant responses in regions 160-218 and 743-854.

This clone was recorded only once. Its cognate antigen has yet to be identified. No base qualities exist here, and no much larger clone lies one base off it. For CDR1 and CDR2, the germline V gene lists SQVTM and ANQGSEA. The CDR3 measures 13 amino acids from cysteine to phenylalanine. The read is trimmed to its CDR3 DNA, 39 bases read in frame from base 1. V is cut back by 7 bases and J by 6 bases, with 8 bases in the junction unmatched. The intended sense of this specimen's time point label: baseline before first vaccination. Reading the label with the study, this specimen's treatment or condition is: meningococcal conjugate vaccine given as trial control. The vaccinee samples were drawn from two UK trials, COV001 and COV002, one of which was a single-blind randomized controlled phase 2/3 trial testing AZD1222 (ChAdOx1 nCoV-19) in healthy adults. For TCRbeta chain sequencing, PBMC samples were collected from trial participants at day 0 and at day 28 after the second dose.

The CDR3 regions of human TCRbeta chains were subjected to immunosequencing. As for the original processing: Repertoire TCRs were matched against a reference library of SARS-CoV-2-specific TCRs generated with the MIRA antigen-specificity platform. Breadth was defined as the fraction of unique TCRs that were SARS-CoV-2-associated, and depth was defined as the fraction of total T cells that were SARS-CoV-2-associated. Each spike-specific TCR was assigned to its reactive spike region and to a CD4 or CD8 class using the MIRA data. Log10-transformed breadth and depth values were compared by one-way ANOVA with Sidak's multiple comparisons tests. The table was pulled from immuneACCESS by TCRdb, which kept in-frame rearrangements only. Such tables lose some clones; where checked, under half of the loss comes from unresolved V genes, and the rest has no known cause. Clone size and V and J calls were adopted from that table, with D and trimming inferred from the DNA. In this sample the table shows 150,000 to 200,000 clones, 87% of which occur a single time. The ten largest make up approximately 2.5% of the sample.

This clonotype originated in an adult in good health. The sequenced sample was peripheral blood, obtained on day 0 of MenACWY control vaccination. The V and J genes are TRBV29-1 and TRBJ2-7; a stretch of 11 junction bases matches TRBD1. The nucleotide sequence is TGCAGCGGGACCGGGACAGGGGGAGGCGAGCAGTACTTC. This is translated as CSGTGTGGGEQYF.